Detailed here is one T cell receptor (beta chain). The record originates from a study of cytomegalovirus exposure and HLA in healthy donors. Between the trimmed V and J ends, which lost 4 bases and 6 bases, there was a span of 13 bases. Germline values: CDR1 LGHNA, CDR2 YNFKEQ. The CDR3 loop spans 15 amino acids. PCR was performed using 60 Vbeta and 13 Jbeta primers. Only in-frame clones appear in the TCRdb table, and some are missing; sequencing was by immunoSEQ multiplex PCR. Listed are about 54,000 clones; around 7.1% falls within the top ten. Sequencing was carried out using PBMCs. This TCR derives from a woman aged 40 to 50 in good health and CMV-seronegative. The chain couples TRBV4-2 to TRBJ1-6, with TRBD1 as a possible D gene (6 bases). The CDR3 coding sequence is TGTGCCAGCAGCCTGGACAGAGAAATTAATTCACCCCTCCACTTT. Translating it yields CASSLDREINSPLHF.